The present TCR beta chain was sequenced within a study of T-cell memory formation after mild COVID-19. TCRalpha and TCRbeta libraries used 5'RACE with constant-segment primers and UMIs. Each CDR3 protein gets one entry after TCRdb re-called the 5' RACE reads with MiXCR. Of 140,000 to 150,000 distinct CDR3 sequences in the sample, approximately 5.7% are singletons; the top ten hold approximately 2.1%. Findings and limits, study-wide: Contracting clones localized mainly to CM and EM when CD4+ and mainly to EMRA when CD8+. Clones that contracted from day 15 to 85 were balanced CD4/CD8, while later expanders leaned CD4+. SARS-CoV-2 specificity was not confirmed for second-wave clones peaking on day 37.

This clonotype showed up many times. Antigen: not known. Germline loops: CDR1 DFQATT, CDR2 SNEGSKA (reference sequence). V was pared by 8 bases and J by 0 bases, with 7 bases between. The CDR3 extends over 12 amino acids. The TCR was taken from an adult woman who had mild COVID-19 (a few samples of this study predate the infection). Cell type and time point are not known. The sequenced material came from PBMCs or a T cell subset sorted from them (not recorded which). V gene TRBV20-1 combines with J gene TRBJ2-2; the D is unclear. The CDR3 reads CSSSTNTGELFF. Here the CDR3 DNA reads TGCAGTTCTTCAACGAACACCGGGGAGCTGTTTTTT.